A selection of T cell receptor beta chains follows, all from one sample in a study of T cells in Graves' hyperthyroidism and ophthalmopathy. One entry per CDR3 protein, called by TCRdb with MiXCR from the multiplex PCR reads. The profile shows 220,000 or so distinct CDR3 sequences, roughly 15% of them singletons. The sequenced sample was blood. The receptors were sampled from a woman aged 18-29 years with Graves' ophthalmopathy. Each CDR3 is given with its conserved first and last residue. A D gene is named only where the DNA matches it firmly. Clone size is stated in some rows and not others, as once, few, many or a class when expanded.

TRBJ2-1 | many | TRBV20-1 | - | 13 | CSARGLEYNEQFF | TGCAGTGCTAGAGGGCTAGAGTACAATGAGCAGTTCTTC
TRBJ2-1 | - | TRBV30 | TRBD2 | 15 | CAWSSRLAGGYEQFF | TGTGCCTGGAGTTCCAGACTAGCGGGGGGGTATGAGCAGTTCTTC
TRBJ2-1 | - | TRBV7-9 | TRBD2 | 15 | CASSLLSGRGDEQFF | TGTGCCAGCAGCTTACTAAGCGGGAGGGGGGATGAGCAGTTCTTC
TRBJ1-5 | many | TRBV7-2 | - | 15 | CASSLSPGRNQPQHF | TGTGCCAGCAGCTTATCTCCGGGTCGCAATCAGCCCCAGCATTTT
TRBJ2-1 | many | TRBV7-8 | TRBD2 | 14 | CASSSRSGRGEQFF | TGTGCCAGCAGCTCTAGGAGCGGGAGGGGTGAGCAGTTCTTC
TRBJ2-2 | many | TRBV7-9 | - | 15 | CASSLANGVPGELFF | TGTGCCAGCAGCTTAGCGAACGGGGTTCCCGGGGAGCTGTTTTTT
TRBJ2-2 | few | TRBV7-2 | TRBD1 | 14 | CGGGQGADTGELFF | TGTGGTGGAGGACAGGGGGCCGACACCGGGGAGCTGTTTTTT
TRBJ2-7 | many | TRBV5-5 | - | 14 | CASSLTYSSYEQYF | TGTGCCAGCAGCTTGACTTACTCCTCCTACGAGCAGTACTTC
TRBJ2-3 | many | TRBV27 | TRBD2 | 15 | CASSRKGLASDTQYF | TGTGCCAGCAGCCGTAAGGGACTAGCATCAGATACGCAGTATTTT
TRBJ1-2 | - | TRBV5-4 | - | 12 | CASTQDGYGYTF | TGTGCCAGCACCCAAGACGGCTATGGCTACACCTTC
TRBJ2-7 | many | TRBV7-2 | - | 15 | CASSSNAGLSYEQYF | TGTGCCAGCAGTTCCAATGCAGGGCTCTCCTACGAGCAGTACTTC
TRBJ2-1 | many | TRBV2 | - | 11 | CASSVHNEQFF | TGTGCCAGCAGCGTCCACAATGAGCAGTTCTTC
TRBJ2-1 | many | TRBV24-1 | TRBD2 | 16 | CATSDSLAARGNEQFF | TGTGCCACCAGTGATTCACTAGCGGCTCGCGGCAATGAGCAGTTCTTC
TRBJ2-7 | - | TRBV7-2 | - | 14 | CASSSYKGRIEQYF | TGTGCCAGCAGCTCCTATAAGGGTCGGATCGAGCAGTACTTC
TRBJ2-2 | many | TRBV7-9 | - | 16 | CASISPMDTTRGELFF | TGTGCCAGCATTTCCCCTATGGACACAACTCGGGGGGAGCTGTTTTTT
TRBJ2-1 | many | TRBV12-5 | TRBD1 | 15 | CASGLWDRGIDEQFF | TGTGCTAGTGGTTTGTGGGACAGGGGTATCGATGAGCAGTTCTTC